This T cell receptor (beta chain) was identified in a study of shared clonotypes between healthy human individuals. The CDR3 is 14 residues long. J gave up 5 bases and V 5 bases, and 7 bases lay outside the gene matches. Germline V gene sequence: CDR1 SGHNT, CDR2 YENEEA. DNA at 150 to 200 ng, around 30,000 T cell genomes, went into sorted-subset replicate PCRs. Original processing notes: From ImmunoSEQ came sequences covering only the junction and carrying no quality scores, so filtering differed. Sequencing was performed with immunoSEQ multiplex PCR; in TCRdb, only in-frame clones are kept and a portion is missing. The V and J calls and clone size were taken over from that table, and D and trimming were inferred from the DNA. The sample holds roughly 1.4 million clones; around 98.5% are singletons and the top ten take 0.36%.

The clonotype was recovered from a man aged 25 to 40 in good health. Sequenced material: naive CD4+ T cells sorted from blood. The subset here: CD45RA+ positively selected. This chain joins TRBV11-3 and TRBJ1-1; the match to TRBD1 covers 8 bases. CDR3 amino acids: CASSTGQGNTEAFF. CDR3 in DNA: TGTGCCAGCAGCACCGGACAGGGCAATACTGAAGCTTTCTTT.